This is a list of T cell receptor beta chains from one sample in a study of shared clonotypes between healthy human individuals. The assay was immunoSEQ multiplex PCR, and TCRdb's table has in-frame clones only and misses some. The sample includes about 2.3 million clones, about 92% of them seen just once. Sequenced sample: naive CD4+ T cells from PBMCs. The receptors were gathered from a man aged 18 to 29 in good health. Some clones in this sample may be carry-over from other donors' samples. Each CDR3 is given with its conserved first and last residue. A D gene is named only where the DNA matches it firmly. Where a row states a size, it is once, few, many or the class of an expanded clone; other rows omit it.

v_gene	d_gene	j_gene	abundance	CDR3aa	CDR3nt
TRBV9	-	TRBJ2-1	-	CASSVGGWVDSEQFF	TGTGCCAGCAGCGTAGGAGGGTGGGTCGATTCTGAGCAGTTCTTC
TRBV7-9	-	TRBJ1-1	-	CASSYPQVNTEAFF	TGTGCCAGCAGCTACCCGCAGGTGAACACTGAAGCTTTCTTT
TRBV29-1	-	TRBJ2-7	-	CSVETDGYEQYF	TGCAGCGTTGAAACGGACGGCTACGAGCAGTACTTC
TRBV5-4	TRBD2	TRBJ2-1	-	CASSLVFQREGASEQFF	TGTGCCAGCAGCTTGGTTTTTCAGCGGGAGGGGGCCAGTGAGCAGTTCTTC
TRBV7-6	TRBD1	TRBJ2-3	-	CASRSLGQGPDTQYF	TGTGCCAGCAGGAGCTTGGGACAGGGGCCAGATACGCAGTATTTT
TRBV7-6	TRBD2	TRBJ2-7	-	CASSLASFKREGPGYEQYF	TGTGCCAGCAGCTTAGCTAGTTTCAAGCGGGAGGGCCCCGGGTACGAGCAGTACTTC
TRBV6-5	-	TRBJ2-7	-	CASSYDSKSSYEQYF	TGTGCCAGCAGTTACGACAGCAAAAGCTCCTACGAGCAGTACTTC
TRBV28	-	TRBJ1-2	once	CASSPINGGIYGYTF	TGTGCCAGCAGTCCCATTAATGGGGGTATCTATGGCTACACCTTC
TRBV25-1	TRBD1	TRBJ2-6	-	CASSSAGGPSGANVLTF	TGTGCCAGCAGTTCCGCAGGGGGCCCCTCTGGGGCCAACGTCCTGACTTTC
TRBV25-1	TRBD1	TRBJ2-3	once	CASSGRQGVPSSTDTQYF	TGTGCCAGCAGTGGGAGACAGGGGGTGCCCTCGAGCACAGATACGCAGTATTTT
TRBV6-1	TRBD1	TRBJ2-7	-	CASSGTGWVF	TGTGCCAGCAGTGGGACAGGATGGGTCTTC
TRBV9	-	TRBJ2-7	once	CASSAGGWVGEQYF	TGTGCCAGCAGCGCCGGGGGCTGGGTGGGCGAGCAGTACTTC
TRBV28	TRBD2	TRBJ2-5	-	CASNWGLADPLEQYF	TGTGCCAGCAACTGGGGACTAGCGGATCCCCTTGAGCAGTACTTC
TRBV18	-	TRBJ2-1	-	CASSPGTYARDEQFF	TGTGCCAGCTCACCCGGGACATACGCACGCGATGAGCAGTTCTTC
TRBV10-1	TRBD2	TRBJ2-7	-	CASSESCCGRDYEQYF	TGCGCCAGCAGTGAGTCGTGTTGCGGGAGAGACTACGAGCAGTACTTC
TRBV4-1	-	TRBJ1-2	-	CASSRTQAGALYGYTF	TGCGCCAGCAGCCGGACTCAGGCGGGGGCGCTCTATGGCTACACCTTC
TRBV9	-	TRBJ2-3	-	CASSVATSTDTQYF	TGTGCCAGCAGCGTAGCTACGAGCACAGATACGCAGTATTTT
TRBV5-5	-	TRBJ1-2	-	CASTTLHNYGYTF	TGTGCCAGCACGACGCTACACAACTATGGCTACACCTTC
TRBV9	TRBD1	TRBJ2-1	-	CASSVATGTGTGDEQFF	TGTGCCAGCAGCGTAGCGACCGGGACAGGGACTGGAGATGAGCAGTTCTTC
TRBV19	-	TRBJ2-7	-	CASSIRGGKSSYEQYF	TGTGCCAGTAGTATCCGAGGGGGGAAGAGCTCCTACGAGCAGTACTTC
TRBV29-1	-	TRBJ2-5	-	CSIRGGGETQYF	TGCAGCATTCGCGGGGGCGGGGAGACCCAGTACTTC
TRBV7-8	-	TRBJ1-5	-	CASSPRTEIYQPQHF	TGTGCCAGCAGCCCTAGGACGGAAATTTATCAGCCCCAGCATTTT
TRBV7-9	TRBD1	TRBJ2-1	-	CASSLGTVYNEQFF	TGTGCCAGCAGCCTTGGGACAGTCTACAATGAGCAGTTCTTC
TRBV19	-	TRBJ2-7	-	CASSIGRTYEQYF	TGTGCCAGTAGTATAGGGAGGACCTACGAGCAGTACTTC
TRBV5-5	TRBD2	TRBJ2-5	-	CASGLQAAGGRETQYF	TGTGCCAGCGGCCTGCAGGCAGCGGGGGGGAGAGAGACCCAGTACTTC